This T cell receptor (beta chain) was captured in a study of monozygotic twins with inflammatory bowel disease. Study-level results: The inverse Simpson measure of TCRbeta diversity was lower in IBD patients than in healthy co-twins.

Someone took an approximately 2.6 ml blood sample from each of the donors. Germline values: CDR1 DFQATT, CDR2 SNEGSKA (reference sequence). CDR3 length: 13 residues. The quantity of total RNA per TCR library was around 3.5 ug. Reprocessing the 5' RACE reads, TCRdb reports a single entry for every CDR3 protein and omits DNA. Across approximately 45,000 distinct CDR3 sequences, the top ten clones capture roughly 4.8% of the sample. Turning to this clonotype: Antigen specificity is unknown.

The chain combines TRBV20-1 with TRBJ1-3; TCRdb picks TRBD1, but there is no DNA to check that call. This TCR derives from a human donor with ulcerative colitis or Crohn's disease, or a healthy co-twin of an affected twin (not recorded which). Sequenced: blood. The CDR3 region is CSAGGGFGNTIYF.